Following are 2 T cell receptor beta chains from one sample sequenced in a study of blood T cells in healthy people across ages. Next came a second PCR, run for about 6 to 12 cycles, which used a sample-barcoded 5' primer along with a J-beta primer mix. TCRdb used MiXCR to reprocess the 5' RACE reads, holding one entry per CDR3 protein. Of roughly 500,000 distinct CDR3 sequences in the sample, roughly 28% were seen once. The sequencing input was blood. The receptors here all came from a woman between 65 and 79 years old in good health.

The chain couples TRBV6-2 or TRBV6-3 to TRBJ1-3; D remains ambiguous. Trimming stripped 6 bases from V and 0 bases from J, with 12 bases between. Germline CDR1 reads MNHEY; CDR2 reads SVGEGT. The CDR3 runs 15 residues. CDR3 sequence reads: CASSRELLSGNTIYF. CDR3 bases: TGTGCCAGCAGCCGGGAACTCCTCTCTGGAAACACCATATATTTT.

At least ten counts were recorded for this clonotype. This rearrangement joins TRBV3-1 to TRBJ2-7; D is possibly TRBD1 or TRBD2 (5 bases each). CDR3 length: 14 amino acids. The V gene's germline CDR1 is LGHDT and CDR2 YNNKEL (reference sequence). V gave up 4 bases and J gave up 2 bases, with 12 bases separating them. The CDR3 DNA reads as TGTGCCAGCAGCCGGAGTGAGGGGCCCTACGAGCAGTACTTC. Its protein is CASSRSEGPYEQYF.